The rows below give T cell receptor beta chains drawn from one sample of a study of T cell repertoires in cytomegalovirus infection. Antigen specificity for these receptors is unknown. TCRdb re-derived calls from the reads in MiXCR, one entry per CDR3 protein. The sample lists 750,000 to 950,000 distinct CDR3 sequences, about 29% occurring once. The specimen comprised cultured CD8+ T cells from PBMCs, sampled from culture after CMV antigen stimulation. The receptors were gathered from a human donor in good health (CMV status not recorded). Some clones in this sample may be carry-over from other donors' samples. CDR3s include the opening cysteine and the closing phenylalanine or tryptophan. D genes are given only for firm matches. Rows give clone size only sometimes, using once, few, many, or a class for an expanded clone.

>TRBJ2-3|few|TRBV28|TRBD2
TGTGCCAGCAGTTCCCCTCCGAGACAGCGGGGTAGCGCAGATACGCAGTATTTT
CASSSPPRQRGSADTQYF
>TRBJ1-5|few|TRBV27|-
TGTGCCAGCAGTTTATCAGGGTTAGCTCAGCCCCAGCATTTT
CASSLSGLAQPQHF
>TRBJ1-2|many|TRBV7-9|-
TGTGCCAGCAGCTCCTCAGCCTTGGACGGATCTTATGGCTACACCTTC
CASSSSALDGSYGYTF
>TRBJ2-3|many|TRBV12-3/TRBV12-4|TRBD1
TGTGCCAGCAGCCCCGGACAGGGGAGCACAGATACGCAGTATTTT
CASSPGQGSTDTQYF
>TRBJ1-2|-|TRBV29-1|TRBD1
TGCAGCGTTGGATCCGGACAGGCGGACTATGGCTACACCTTC
CSVGSGQADYGYTF
>TRBJ2-6|-|TRBV7-3|-
TGTGCCAGCAGCCTAACGTCGAACAGGGCTGGGGCCAACGTCCTGACTTTC
CASSLTSNRAGANVLTF
>TRBJ2-2|-|TRBV7-2|-
TGTGCCAGCAGCTTAGTCCCTACACCTTCCACCGGGGAGCTGTTTTTT
CASSLVPTPSTGELFF
>TRBJ2-1|few|TRBV9|-
TGTGCCAGCAGCGGGGGCCTACCCCCTTACAATGAGCAGTTCTTC
CASSGGLPPYNEQFF
>TRBJ2-1|many|TRBV12-3/TRBV12-4|TRBD1
TGTGCCAGCACCCCCGGAGGGACAGGGGCCTACAATGAGCAGTTCTTC
CASTPGGTGAYNEQFF
>TRBJ1-1|many|TRBV12-3/TRBV12-4|-
TGTGCCAGCAGTTCGCCAGGGGCCGGGGACACTGAAGCTTTCTTT
CASSSPGAGDTEAFF
>TRBJ1-1|-|TRBV2|TRBD1
TGTGCCAGCAGTTATGGACAGGGGATCACTGAAGCTTTCTTT
CASSYGQGITEAFF
>TRBJ2-3|few|TRBV6-6|TRBD2
TGTGCCAGCATTGGACTAGCGGGGGATACAGATACGCAGTATTTT
CASIGLAGDTDTQYF
>TRBJ1-1|many|TRBV12-3/TRBV12-4|-
TGTGCCAGCAGTTTAGACAGAATGAACACTGAAGCTTTCTTT
CASSLDRMNTEAFF
>TRBJ1-2|-|TRBV28|-
TGTGCCAGCAGTCAGAGGAGGGACGTTAACTATGGCTACACCTTC
CASSQRRDVNYGYTF
>TRBJ2-7|-|TRBV3-1|-
TGTGCCAGCAGCCTGGAGGGACAATTTTACGAGCAGTACTTC
CASSLEGQFYEQYF
>TRBJ1-1|few|TRBV4-3|-
TGCGCCAGCAGCCAAGGTAGGTCCAGGAGGGACACTGAAGCTTTCTTT
CASSQGRSRRDTEAFF
>TRBJ1-1|-|TRBV19|TRBD1
TGTGCCAGTAGTATTTCGGGACAGAGGGGGGGAGACACTGAAGCTTTCTTT
CASSISGQRGGDTEAFF
>TRBJ2-3|-|TRBV20-1|-
TGCAGTGCTAGAGATACACAGGCCCCAGATACGCAGTATTTT
CSARDTQAPDTQYF
>TRBJ2-2|-|TRBV4-2|-
TGTGCCAGCAGCCAAGTAAATAGCCTGGCGGCCGGGGAGCTGTTTTTT
CASSQVNSLAAGELFF
>TRBJ1-1|-|TRBV20-1|-
TGCAGTGCTAGGTCAAGGGAACAGAACACTGAAGCTTTCTTT
CSARSREQNTEAFF
>TRBJ2-5|few|TRBV7-9|TRBD1
TGTGCCAGCAGCCTCATTGGACAGGGCCAAGAGACCCAGTACTTC
CASSLIGQGQETQYF
>TRBJ2-5|-|TRBV24-1|-
TGTGCCACCAGTGATGCCAGGGCGAGCCCTTGGGAGACCCAGTACTTC
CATSDARASPWETQYF
>TRBJ2-1|-|TRBV19|-
TGTGCCAGTAGTATCGAACCGGGACTTGAGCAGTTCTTC
CASSIEPGLEQFF
>TRBJ1-1|many|TRBV12-3/TRBV12-4|TRBD1
TGTGCCAGCCGGGACAGGGGCCCTTTAGGCACTGAAGCTTTCTTT
CASRDRGPLGTEAFF
>TRBJ1-5|few|TRBV7-9|TRBD1
TGTGCCAGCAGGGGGGGGACAGGGCTTTATCAGCCCCAGCATTTT
CASRGGTGLYQPQHF
>TRBJ1-1|-|TRBV6-5|-
TGTGCCAGCAGTACAGGGCCGAAAGCTTTCTTT
CASSTGPKAFF
>TRBJ1-6|few|TRBV20-1|TRBD1
TGCAGTGCTAGAGCCCTGGACAGGGCTCCCTATAATTCACCCCTCCACTTT
CSARALDRAPYNSPLHF
>TRBJ1-6|few|TRBV27|-
TGTGCCAGCAGTTTTAATCATTATAATTCACCCCTCCACTTT
CASSFNHYNSPLHF
>TRBJ2-3|few|TRBV7-6|-
TGTGCCAGCAGCAGGACGGGGGCCCGCACAGATACGCAGTATTTT
CASSRTGARTDTQYF
>TRBJ1-1|few|TRBV7-9|TRBD1
TGTGCCAGCAGCTTAGGAGCAGGGGGCGAAACTGAAGCTTTCTTT
CASSLGAGGETEAFF
>TRBJ1-2|few|TRBV7-6|-
TGTGCCAGCAGGGAACCCCGGACCGGCGTTAACTATGGCTACACCTTC
CASREPRTGVNYGYTF
>TRBJ2-1|once|TRBV4-2|TRBD2
TGTGCCAGCAGCCAAGAATGGGTTTTTGGCGGGGGTATCGACAATGAGCAGTTCTTC
CASSQEWVFGGGIDNEQFF
>TRBJ2-1|many|TRBV7-2|-
TGTGCCAGCAGCGACAGCGGCGGGTACAATGAGCAGTTCTTC
CASSDSGGYNEQFF
>TRBJ2-7|-|TRBV19|-
TGTGCCAGTAGCCCTGGGCCGTGGCACGGGGAGCAGTACTTC
CASSPGPWHGEQYF
>TRBJ1-1|few|TRBV11-3|-
TGTGCCAGCAGCTCGCGGGACCCTGGGGGCACTGAAGCTTTCTTT
CASSSRDPGGTEAFF
>TRBJ1-5|-|TRBV7-2|-
TGTGCCAGCAGCTTATGGGCCGAGCAGCCCCAGCATTTT
CASSLWAEQPQHF
>TRBJ2-3|-|TRBV9|TRBD2
TGTGCCAGCAGCGTAGTCCCGGGACTAGCAGGGGATACGCAGTATTTT
CASSVVPGLAGDTQYF
>TRBJ1-1|few|TRBV7-9|-
TGTGCCAGCAGCTTATCAAGGTCTGAAGCTTTCTTT
CASSLSRSEAFF
>TRBJ2-5|-|TRBV29-1|-
TGCAGCGTTGAAGATCTAGCGACAGGCCCGGTGGAGACCCAGTACTTC
CSVEDLATGPVETQYF
>TRBJ2-6|few|TRBV7-6|TRBD1
TGTGCCAGCAGGGACAGGAACGGGGCCAACGTCCTGACTTTC
CASRDRNGANVLTF
>TRBJ1-5|-|TRBV12-5|-
TGTGCTAGTGCGGAGGGGAACCAGCCCCAGCATTTT
CASAEGNQPQHF
>TRBJ1-1|-|TRBV19|TRBD1
TGTGCCAGTAGTCCGTACAGGGGGCAAAGCACTGAAGCTTTCTTT
CASSPYRGQSTEAFF
>TRBJ2-1|few|TRBV19|TRBD1
TGTGCCAGTAGTACCCTGGACAGGGGTGGGTACAATGAGCAGTTCTTC
CASSTLDRGGYNEQFF
>TRBJ2-5|many|TRBV7-6|TRBD2
TGTGCCAGCAGCCCCGGGAGGGTTTACGAGACCCAGTACTTC
CASSPGRVYETQYF
>TRBJ2-1|-|TRBV13|TRBD1
TGTGCCACAGGACAGGGTATCAGGAATGAGCAGTTCTTC
CATGQGIRNEQFF
>TRBJ1-4|few|TRBV6-6|TRBD1
TGTGCCAGCAGTTCCGACAGGGTAGCTAATGAAAAACTGTTTTTT
CASSSDRVANEKLFF